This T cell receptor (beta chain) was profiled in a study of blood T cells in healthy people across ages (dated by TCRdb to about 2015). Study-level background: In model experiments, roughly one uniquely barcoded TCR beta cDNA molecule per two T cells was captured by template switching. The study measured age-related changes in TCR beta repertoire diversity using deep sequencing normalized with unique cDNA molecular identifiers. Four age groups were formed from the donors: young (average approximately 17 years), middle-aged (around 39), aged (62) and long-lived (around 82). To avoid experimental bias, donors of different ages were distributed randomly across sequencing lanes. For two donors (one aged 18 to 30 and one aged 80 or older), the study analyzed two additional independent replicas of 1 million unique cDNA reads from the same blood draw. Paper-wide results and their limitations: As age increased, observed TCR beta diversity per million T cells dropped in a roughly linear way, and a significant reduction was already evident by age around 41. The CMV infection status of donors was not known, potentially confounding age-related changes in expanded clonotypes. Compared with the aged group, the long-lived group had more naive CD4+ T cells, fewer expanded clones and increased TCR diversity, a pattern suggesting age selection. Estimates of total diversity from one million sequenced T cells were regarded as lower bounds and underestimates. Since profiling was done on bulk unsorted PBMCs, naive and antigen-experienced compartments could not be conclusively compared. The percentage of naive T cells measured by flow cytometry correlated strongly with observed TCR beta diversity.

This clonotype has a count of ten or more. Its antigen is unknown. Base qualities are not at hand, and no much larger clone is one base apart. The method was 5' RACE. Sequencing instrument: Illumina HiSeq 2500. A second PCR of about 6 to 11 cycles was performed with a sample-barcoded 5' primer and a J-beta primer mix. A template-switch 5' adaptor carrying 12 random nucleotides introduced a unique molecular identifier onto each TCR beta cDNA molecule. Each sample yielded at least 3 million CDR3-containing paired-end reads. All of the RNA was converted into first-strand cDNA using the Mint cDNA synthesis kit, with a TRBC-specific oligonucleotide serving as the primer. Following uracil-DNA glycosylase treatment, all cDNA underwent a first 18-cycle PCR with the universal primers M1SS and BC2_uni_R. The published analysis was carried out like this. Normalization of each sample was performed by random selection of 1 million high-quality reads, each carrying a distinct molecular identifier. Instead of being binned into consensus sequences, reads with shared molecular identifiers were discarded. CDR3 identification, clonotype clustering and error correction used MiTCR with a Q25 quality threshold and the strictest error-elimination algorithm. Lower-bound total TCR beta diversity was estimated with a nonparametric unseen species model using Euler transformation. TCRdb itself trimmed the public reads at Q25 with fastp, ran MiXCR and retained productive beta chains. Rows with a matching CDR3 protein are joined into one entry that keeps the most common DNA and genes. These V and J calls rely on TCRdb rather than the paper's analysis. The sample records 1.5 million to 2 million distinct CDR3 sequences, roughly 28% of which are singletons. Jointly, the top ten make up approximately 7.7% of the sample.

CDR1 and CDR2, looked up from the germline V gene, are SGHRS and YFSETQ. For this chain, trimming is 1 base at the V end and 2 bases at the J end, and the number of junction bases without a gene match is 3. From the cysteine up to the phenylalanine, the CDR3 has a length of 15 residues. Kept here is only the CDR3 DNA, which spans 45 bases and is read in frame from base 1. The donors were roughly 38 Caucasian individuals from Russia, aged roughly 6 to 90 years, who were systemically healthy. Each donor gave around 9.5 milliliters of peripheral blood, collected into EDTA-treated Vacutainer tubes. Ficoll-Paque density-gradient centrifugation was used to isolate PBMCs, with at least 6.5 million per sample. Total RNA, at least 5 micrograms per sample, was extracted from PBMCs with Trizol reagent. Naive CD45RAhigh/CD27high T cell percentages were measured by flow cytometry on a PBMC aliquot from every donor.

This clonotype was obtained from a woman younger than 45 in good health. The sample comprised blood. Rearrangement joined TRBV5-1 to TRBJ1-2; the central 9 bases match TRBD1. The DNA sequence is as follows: TGCGCCAGCAGCTTGCAGGGGACAGGGAACTATGGCTACACCTTC. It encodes CASSLQGTGNYGYTF.